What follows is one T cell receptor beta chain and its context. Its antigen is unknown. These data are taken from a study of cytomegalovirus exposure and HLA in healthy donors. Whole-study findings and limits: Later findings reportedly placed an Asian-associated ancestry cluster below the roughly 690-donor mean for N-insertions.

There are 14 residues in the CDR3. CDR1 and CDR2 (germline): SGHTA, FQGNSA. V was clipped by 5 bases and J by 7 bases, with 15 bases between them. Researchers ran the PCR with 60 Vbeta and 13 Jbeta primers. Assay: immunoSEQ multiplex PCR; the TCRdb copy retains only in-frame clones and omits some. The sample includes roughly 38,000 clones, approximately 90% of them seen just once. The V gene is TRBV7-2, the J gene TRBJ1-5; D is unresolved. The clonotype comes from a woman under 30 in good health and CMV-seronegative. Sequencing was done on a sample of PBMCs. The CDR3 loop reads CASSREGGEQPQHF. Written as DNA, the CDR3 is TGTGCCAGCAGCCGAGAGGGAGGAGAACAGCCCCAGCATTTT.